This TCR beta chain stems from a study of regulatory T cells in long-lasting Graves disease. Arm-PCR of CDR3 regions and iRepertoire HTBI primers were used to build TCR beta libraries. In the authors' workflow: Looking across samples, the authors found some 60 TRBV and some 15 TRBJ segments. From the multiplex PCR reads, TCRdb called clonotypes with MiXCR, one entry per CDR3 protein. These V and J calls rely on TCRdb rather than the paper's analysis. The sample carries some 330,000 distinct CDR3 sequences, around 23% recorded once. This clonotype was seen repeatedly, ten times or more. The antigen remains undetermined. Time point meaning: persistent/refractory GD, antithyroid drugs over 5 years with positive TRAb. There was RNA extracted from PBMCs, and the TCR library was made from it. American Thyroid Association guidelines defined how Graves' disease was diagnosed. Between the trimmed V and J ends, which lost 2 bases and 7 bases, there was a span of 14 bases. Germline V gene data show CDR1 as MNHEY and CDR2 as SVGAGI. This CDR3 is 15 amino acids long.

Broader study findings: Patients with persistent disease shared 2,741 public clonotypes, outpacing the roughly 1,000 shared by new patients.

This chain joins TRBV6-5 and TRBJ1-4; no clear D. Sequenced here: peripheral blood mononuclear cells (PBMCs), sampled when the disease was refractory, from a patient treated with antithyroid drugs. The clonotype comes from a woman aged 40 to 50 with Graves disease. The CDR3 region is CASSYGLSVAEKLFF. The CDR3, as DNA: TGTGCCAGCAGTTACGGGTTATCAGTCGCTGAAAAACTGTTTTTT.